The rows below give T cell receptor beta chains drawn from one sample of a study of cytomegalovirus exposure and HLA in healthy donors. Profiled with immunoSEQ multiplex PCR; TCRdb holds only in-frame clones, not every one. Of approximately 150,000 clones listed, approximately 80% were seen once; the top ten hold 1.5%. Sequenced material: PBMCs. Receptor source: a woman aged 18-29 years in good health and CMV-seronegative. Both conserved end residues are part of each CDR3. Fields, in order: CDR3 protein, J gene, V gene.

CDR3: CASSARDPAYNEQFF
J: TRBJ2-1
V: TRBV9

CDR3: CASSEQGVWYGYTF
J: TRBJ1-2
V: TRBV6-5

CDR3: CASSSQANTEAFF
J: TRBJ1-1
V: TRBV7-2

CDR3: CASKRSNQPQHF
J: TRBJ1-5
V: TRBV2

CDR3: CASSLSRQGETQYF
J: TRBJ2-5
V: TRBV5-1

CDR3: CASSASGTAYNEQFF
J: TRBJ2-1
V: TRBV6-1

CDR3: CASTISYGGDTEAFF
J: TRBJ1-1
V: TRBV6-6

CDR3: CASSLAGQGGELFF
J: TRBJ2-2
V: TRBV7-7

CDR3: CASSEEGDQPQHF
J: TRBJ1-5
V: TRBV6-4

CDR3: CAWRDSLRNNQPQHF
J: TRBJ1-5
V: TRBV30

CDR3: CAIAASANEKLFF
J: TRBJ1-4
V: TRBV10-3

CDR3: CASSRDSSNTEAFF
J: TRBJ1-1
V: TRBV6-1

CDR3: CAQPFGASNYGYTF
J: TRBJ1-2
V: TRBV2

CDR3: CAWSFRDRNYGYTF
J: TRBJ1-2
V: TRBV30

CDR3: CASLPAGGPRTQYF
J: TRBJ2-3
V: TRBV11-2

CDR3: CASSYSKGWSGGAFF
J: TRBJ1-1
V: TRBV6-5

CDR3: CASSLEWFSGRETQYF
J: TRBJ2-5
V: TRBV5-1

CDR3: CASSLSGQGYEQYF
J: TRBJ2-7
V: TRBV6-5

CDR3: CASSYGTGNTRELFF
J: TRBJ2-2
V: TRBV6-6

CDR3: CASRRDSNNEKLFF
J: TRBJ1-4
V: TRBV5-5

CDR3: CASSLGTGTEAFF
J: TRBJ1-1
V: TRBV5-5

CDR3: CVSSQDGASGPNNEQFF
J: TRBJ2-1
V: TRBV4-2

CDR3: CASSLDSSGYYEQYF
J: TRBJ2-7
V: TRBV5-4

CDR3: CSVREGGSWEQYF
J: TRBJ2-7
V: TRBV29-1

CDR3: CASSPPAVHEQYF
J: TRBJ2-7
V: TRBV7-9

CDR3: CASRAQVTTEAFF
J: TRBJ1-1
V: TRBV7-9

CDR3: CASSQAGLAGYEQYF
J: TRBJ2-7
V: TRBV14

CDR3: CASREGSNQPQHF
J: TRBJ1-5
V: TRBV28

CDR3: CASGIPRVLNTGELFF
J: TRBJ2-2
V: TRBV12-5

CDR3: CAVGTTARGRSAADTQYF
J: TRBJ2-3
V: TRBV4-1

CDR3: CASRRDRGRNTEAFF
J: TRBJ1-1
V: TRBV6-5

CDR3: CSVEFASGRWNIQYF
J: TRBJ2-4
V: TRBV29-1

CDR3: CASSLRQGPYGYTF
J: TRBJ1-2
V: TRBV27

CDR3: CASSPTVPGQRMNTEAFF
J: TRBJ1-1
V: TRBV18

CDR3: CASSDSRRMGGEQFF
J: TRBJ2-1
V: TRBV6-1

CDR3: CASSPRLNTEAFF
J: TRBJ1-1
V: TRBV19

CDR3: CASSDSGGTSGITDTQYF
J: TRBJ2-3
V: TRBV6-4

CDR3: CAWSGRGPYEQYF
J: TRBJ2-7
V: TRBV30

CDR3: CASSETGRQPQHF
J: TRBJ1-5
V: TRBV2

CDR3: CASSPTGDTEAFF
J: TRBJ1-1
V: TRBV5-4

CDR3: CASSHQREGRGNGYTF
J: TRBJ1-2
V: TRBV5-4

CDR3: CAISELRLGLAATDTQYF
J: TRBJ2-3
V: TRBV25-1

CDR3: CASSGPGQGTEQYF
J: TRBJ2-7
V: TRBV9

CDR3: CASSSRDREEVAKNIQYF
J: TRBJ2-4
V: TRBV9

CDR3: CASRETDRYGYTF
J: TRBJ1-2
V: TRBV6-5